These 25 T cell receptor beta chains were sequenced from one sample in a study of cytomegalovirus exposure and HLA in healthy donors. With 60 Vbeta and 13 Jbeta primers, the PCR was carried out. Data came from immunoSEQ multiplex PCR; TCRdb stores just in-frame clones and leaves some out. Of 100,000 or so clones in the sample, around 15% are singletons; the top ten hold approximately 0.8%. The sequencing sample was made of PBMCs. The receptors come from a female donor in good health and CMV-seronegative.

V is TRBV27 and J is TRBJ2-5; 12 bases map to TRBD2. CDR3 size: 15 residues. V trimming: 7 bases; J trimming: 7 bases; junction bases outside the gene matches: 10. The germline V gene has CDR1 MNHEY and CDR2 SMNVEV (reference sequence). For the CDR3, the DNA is TGTGCCAGCAACCTAGCGGGAGGGGGTCGCGGGACCCAGTACTTC. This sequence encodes CASNLAGGGRGTQYF.

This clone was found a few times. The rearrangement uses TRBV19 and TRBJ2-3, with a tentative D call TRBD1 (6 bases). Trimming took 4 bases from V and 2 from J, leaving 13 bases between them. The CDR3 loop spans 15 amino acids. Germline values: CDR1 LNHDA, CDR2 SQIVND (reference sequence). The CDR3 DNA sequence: TGTGCCAGTAGTACCCTAACAGGGACCACAGATACGCAGTATTTT. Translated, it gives CASSTLTGTTDTQYF.

CDR3 residues: CASSSTGGWRSYNEQFF. The CDR3 bases are TGTGCCAGCAGCTCGACAGGGGGCTGGAGGTCCTACAATGAGCAGTTCTTC. The chain has TRBV7-9 and TRBJ2-1; TRBD1 agrees at 10 bases. Trimming took 4 bases from V and 1 from J; bases not matched to a gene: 7. This CDR3 is 17 amino acids long. Germline CDR1 is SEHNR and CDR2 is FQNEAQ (reference sequence).

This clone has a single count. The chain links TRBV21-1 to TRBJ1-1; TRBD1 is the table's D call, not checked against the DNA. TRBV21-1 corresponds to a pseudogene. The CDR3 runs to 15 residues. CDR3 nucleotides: TGTGCCAGCAGCACGGACAGGGGGGAAAGGACTGAAGCTTTCTTT. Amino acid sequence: CASSTDRGERTEAFF.

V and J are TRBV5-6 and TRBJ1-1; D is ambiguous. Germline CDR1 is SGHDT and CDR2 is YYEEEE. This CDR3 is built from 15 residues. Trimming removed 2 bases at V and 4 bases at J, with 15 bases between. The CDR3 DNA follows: TGTGCCAGCAGCTTTTGGAGCGGAGGGAGCACTGAAGCTTTCTTT. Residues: CASSFWSGGSTEAFF.

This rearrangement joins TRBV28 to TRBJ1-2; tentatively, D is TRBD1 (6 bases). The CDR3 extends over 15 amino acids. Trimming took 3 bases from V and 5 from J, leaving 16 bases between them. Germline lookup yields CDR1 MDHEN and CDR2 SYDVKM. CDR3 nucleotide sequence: TGTGCCAGCAGTTTCCAGGGGTTTCTCCAATATGGCTACACCTTC. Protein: CASSFQGFLQYGYTF.

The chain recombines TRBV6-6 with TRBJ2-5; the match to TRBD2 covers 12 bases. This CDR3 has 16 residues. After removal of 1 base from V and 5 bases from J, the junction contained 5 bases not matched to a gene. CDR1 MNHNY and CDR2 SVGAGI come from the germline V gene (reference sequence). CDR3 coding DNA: TGTGCCAGCAGTTACTTACTAGCGGGGGGCGGGGAGACCCAGTACTTC. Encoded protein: CASSYLLAGGGETQYF.

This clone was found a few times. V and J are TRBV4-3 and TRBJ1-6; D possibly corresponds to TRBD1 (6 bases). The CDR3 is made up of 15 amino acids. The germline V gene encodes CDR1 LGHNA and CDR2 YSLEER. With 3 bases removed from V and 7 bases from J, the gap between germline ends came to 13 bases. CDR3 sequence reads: CASSHMGQENSPLHF. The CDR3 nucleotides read TGCGCCAGCAGCCATATGGGACAAGAAAATTCACCCCTCCACTTT.

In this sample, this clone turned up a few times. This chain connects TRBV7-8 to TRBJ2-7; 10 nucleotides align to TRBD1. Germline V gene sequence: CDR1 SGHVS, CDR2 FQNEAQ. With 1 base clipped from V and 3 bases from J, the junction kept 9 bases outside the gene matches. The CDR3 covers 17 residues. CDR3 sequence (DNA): TGTGCCAGCAGCTTAGTCGTAAGGACAGGGGGTTTCTACGAGCAGTACTTC. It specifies CASSLVVRTGGFYEQYF.

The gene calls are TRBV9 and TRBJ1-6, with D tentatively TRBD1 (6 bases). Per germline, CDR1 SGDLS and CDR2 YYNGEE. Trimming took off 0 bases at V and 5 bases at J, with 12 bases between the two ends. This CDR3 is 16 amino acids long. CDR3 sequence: CASSVGRGDNNSPLHF. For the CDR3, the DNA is TGTGCCAGCAGCGTAGGGCGGGGGGACAATAATTCACCCCTCCACTTT.

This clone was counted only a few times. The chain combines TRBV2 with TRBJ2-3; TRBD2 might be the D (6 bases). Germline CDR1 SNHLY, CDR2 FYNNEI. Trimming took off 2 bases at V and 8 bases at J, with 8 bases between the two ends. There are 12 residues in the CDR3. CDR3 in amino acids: CASSERGGTQYF. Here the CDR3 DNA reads TGTGCCAGCAGTGAACGGGGAGGTACGCAGTATTTT.

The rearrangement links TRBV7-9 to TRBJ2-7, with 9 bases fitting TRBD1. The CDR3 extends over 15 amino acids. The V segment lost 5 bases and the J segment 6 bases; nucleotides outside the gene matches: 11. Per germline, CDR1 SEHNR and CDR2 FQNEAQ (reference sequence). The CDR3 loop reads CASSPSRDRVSEQYF. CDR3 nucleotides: TGTGCCAGCAGCCCTAGTAGGGACAGGGTGAGCGAGCAGTACTTC.

In DNA form, the CDR3 reads TGTGCCAGCAGCGTAGATCAGGGACAGGCTAATGAAAAACTGTTTTTT. This sequence encodes CASSVDQGQANEKLFF. The chain combines TRBV9 with TRBJ1-4, with 8 bases matching TRBD1. Germline V gives CDR1 SGDLS, CDR2 YYNGEE. V was pared by 0 bases and J by 3 bases, with 4 bases of the junction left unmatched. The CDR3 runs 16 residues.

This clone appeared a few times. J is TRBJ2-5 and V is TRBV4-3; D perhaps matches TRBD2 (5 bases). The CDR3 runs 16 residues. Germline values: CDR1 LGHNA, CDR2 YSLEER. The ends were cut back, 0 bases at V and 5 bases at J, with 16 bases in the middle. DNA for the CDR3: TGCGCCAGCAGCCAAGATCCCTACACTAGTACGGAGACCCAGTACTTC. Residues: CASSQDPYTSTETQYF.

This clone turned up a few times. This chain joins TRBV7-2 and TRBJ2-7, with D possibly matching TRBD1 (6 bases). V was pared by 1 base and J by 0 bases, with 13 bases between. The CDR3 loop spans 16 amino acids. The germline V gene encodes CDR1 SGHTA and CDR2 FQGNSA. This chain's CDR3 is CASSLVGQINSYEQYF. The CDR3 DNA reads TGTGCCAGCAGCTTAGTGGGACAAATCAACTCCTACGAGCAGTACTTC.

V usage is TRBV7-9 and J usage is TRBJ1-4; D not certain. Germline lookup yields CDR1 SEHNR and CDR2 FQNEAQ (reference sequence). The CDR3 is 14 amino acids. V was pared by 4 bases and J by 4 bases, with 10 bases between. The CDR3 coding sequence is TGTGCCAGCAGCTCCCCGCGAGGTAATGAAAAACTGTTTTTT. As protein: CASSSPRGNEKLFF.

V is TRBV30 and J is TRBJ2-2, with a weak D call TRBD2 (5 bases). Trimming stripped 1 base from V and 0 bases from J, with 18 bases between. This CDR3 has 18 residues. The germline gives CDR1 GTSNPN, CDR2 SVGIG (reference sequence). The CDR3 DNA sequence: TGTGCCTGGAGTGCCCCCCTCGGGGATCTAGCGAACACCGGGGAGCTGTTTTTT. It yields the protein CAWSAPLGDLANTGELFF.

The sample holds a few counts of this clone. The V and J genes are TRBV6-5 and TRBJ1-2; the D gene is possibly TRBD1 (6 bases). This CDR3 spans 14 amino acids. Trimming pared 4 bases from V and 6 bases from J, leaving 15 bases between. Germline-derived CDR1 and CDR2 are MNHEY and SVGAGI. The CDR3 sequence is CASSFGGARDGYTF. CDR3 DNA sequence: TGTGCCAGCAGTTTCGGGGGGGCCAGGGATGGCTACACCTTC.

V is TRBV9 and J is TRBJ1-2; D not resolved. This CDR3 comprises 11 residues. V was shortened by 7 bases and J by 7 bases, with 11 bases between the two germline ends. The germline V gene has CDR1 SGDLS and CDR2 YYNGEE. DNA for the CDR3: TGTGCCAGCTCCCGTATCGGTGGCTACACCTTC. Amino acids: CASSRIGGYTF.

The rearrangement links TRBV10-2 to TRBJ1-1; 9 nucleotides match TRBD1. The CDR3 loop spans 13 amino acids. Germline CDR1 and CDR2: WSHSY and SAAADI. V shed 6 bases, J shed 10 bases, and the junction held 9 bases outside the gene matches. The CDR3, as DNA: TGCGCCAGCAGCCCAACAGGGGGCGCCAGAGCTTTCTTT. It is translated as CASSPTGGARAFF.

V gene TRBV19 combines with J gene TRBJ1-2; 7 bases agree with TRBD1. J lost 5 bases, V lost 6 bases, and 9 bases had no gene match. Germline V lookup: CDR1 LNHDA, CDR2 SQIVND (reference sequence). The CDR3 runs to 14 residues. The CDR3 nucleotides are TGTGCCAGTAGGCCCCCGGAGGGGGCTTATGGCTACACCTTC. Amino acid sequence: CASRPPEGAYGYTF.

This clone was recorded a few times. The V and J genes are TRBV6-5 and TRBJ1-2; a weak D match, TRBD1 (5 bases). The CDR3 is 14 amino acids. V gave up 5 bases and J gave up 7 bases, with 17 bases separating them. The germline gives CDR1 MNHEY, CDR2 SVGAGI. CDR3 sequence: CASSRWKGASGYTF. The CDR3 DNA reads TGTGCCAGCAGTCGGTGGAAAGGGGCGAGTGGCTACACCTTC.

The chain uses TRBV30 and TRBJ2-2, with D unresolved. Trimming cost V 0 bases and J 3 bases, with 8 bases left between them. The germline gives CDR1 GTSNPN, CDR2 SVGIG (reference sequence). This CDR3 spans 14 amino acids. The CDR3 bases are TGTGCCTGGAGTGTACTCATTTACACCGGGGAGCTGTTTTTT. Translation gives CAWSVLIYTGELFF.

CDR3 DNA: TGCGCCAGCAGCCAAGGCCGGATGGGGCGCGGATATGGCTACACCTTC. Translated: CASSQGRMGRGYGYTF. The V gene is TRBV4-3, the J gene TRBJ1-2, with D tentatively TRBD1 (5 bases). The germline CDR1 and CDR2 sequences are LGHNA and YSLEER. There are 16 residues in the CDR3. V was pared by 1 base and J by 5 bases, with 17 bases between.

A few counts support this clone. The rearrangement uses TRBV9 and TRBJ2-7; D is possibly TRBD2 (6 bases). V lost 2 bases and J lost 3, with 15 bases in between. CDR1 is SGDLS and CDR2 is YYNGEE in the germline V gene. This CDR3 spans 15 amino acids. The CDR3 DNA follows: TGTGCCAGCAGCGTCTCCGGGACTCCCAGCTACGAGCAGTACTTC. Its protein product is CASSVSGTPSYEQYF.